Shown below are 18 T cell receptor beta chains from a single sample sequenced in a study of T-cell memory formation after mild COVID-19. Each CDR3 protein gets one entry after TCRdb re-called the 5' RACE reads with MiXCR. The top ten hold under 30% of the sample, which has about 190,000 distinct CDR3 sequences, about a fifth seen once. The sample was PBMCs or a T cell subset sorted from them (not recorded which). Source of these receptors: an adult woman who had mild COVID-19 (a few samples of this study predate the infection). Cell type and time point are not known.

This clonotype was seen many times. The V call is TRBV12-3 or TRBV12-4, the J call TRBJ2-3, with a possible D match to TRBD2 (6 bases). The CDR3 sequence is 14 residues long. Trimming stripped 6 bases from V and 1 base from J, with 11 bases between. The CDR3 loop reads CASRQAGRTDTQYF. CDR3 in DNA: TGTGCCAGCAGGCAAGCGGGCCGCACAGATACGCAGTATTTT.

The rearrangement uses TRBV5-1 and TRBJ1-1; 10 bases agree with TRBD1. V gave up 1 base and J gave up 1 base; unmatched junction bases: 4. Germline V lookup: CDR1 SGHRS, CDR2 YFSETQ. This CDR3 has 16 residues. The CDR3: CASSLWDRGSNTEAFF. CDR3 nucleotide sequence: TGCGCCAGCAGCTTGTGGGACAGGGGATCGAACACTGAAGCTTTCTTT.

This clonotype has more than one count but fewer than ten. This chain connects TRBV10-3 to TRBJ1-1; D remains ambiguous. Trimming removed 3 bases at V and 7 bases at J, with 9 bases between. Germline loops: CDR1 ENHRY, CDR2 SYGVKD. This CDR3 region has 12 residues. CDR3 bases: TGTGCCATCAGTGATACCCCTGGTGAAGCTTTCTTT. Protein: CAISDTPGEAFF.

V gene TRBV10-3 combines with J gene TRBJ1-1, with D tentatively TRBD1 (6 bases). Trimming shortened V by 0 bases and J by 5 bases, and 7 bases separated the two germline ends. CDR1 is ENHRY and CDR2 is SYGVKD in the germline V gene. This CDR3 comprises 13 residues. For the CDR3, the DNA is TGTGCCATCAGTGAGTCGACAGGAACTGAAGCTTTCTTT. This sequence encodes CAISESTGTEAFF.

V usage is TRBV7-9 and J usage is TRBJ2-6, with a possible D match to TRBD2 (5 bases). This CDR3 has 19 residues. V was clipped by 1 base and J by 0 bases, with 16 bases between them. Germline CDR1 is SEHNR and CDR2 is FQNEAQ (reference sequence). The CDR3 reads CASSLGGPRLGSGANVLTF. The CDR3 DNA follows: TGTGCCAGCAGCTTAGGAGGGCCGAGGTTGGGCTCTGGGGCCAACGTCCTGACTTTC.

This clonotype was counted between two and nine times. The CDR3 loop is CASSYSTGQGDTEAFF. The CDR3 nucleotides read TGTGCCAGCAGTTACTCCACAGGACAGGGGGACACTGAAGCTTTCTTT. The V and J genes are TRBV6-2 or TRBV6-3 and TRBJ1-1, with 10 bases aligning to TRBD1. Germline V gene sequence: CDR1 MNHEY, CDR2 SVGEGT. The CDR3 loop spans 16 amino acids. The junction had 4 bases not matched to a gene; V was cut back by 0 bases and J by 3 bases.

The rearrangement joins TRBV5-6 to TRBJ2-7, with TRBD1 as a possible D gene (5 bases). Trimming took 4 bases from V and 3 from J, leaving 17 bases between them. Germline values: CDR1 SGHDT, CDR2 YYEEEE. This CDR3 contains 15 residues. CDR3 coding DNA: TGTGCCAGCAGCCCCGGCGGAGCAGGGTACTACGAGCAGTACTTC. Translating gives CASSPGGAGYYEQYF. The variable domain in full, completed from reference TRBV5-6 and TRBJ2-7, reads DAGVTQSPTHLIKTRGQQVTLRCSPKSGHDTVSWYQQALGQGPQFIFQYYEEEERQRGNFPDRFSGHQFPNYSSELNVNALLLGDSALYLCASSPGGAGYYEQYFGPGTRLTVT.

The table lists this clonotype with a few counts. The chain employs TRBV12-3 or TRBV12-4 and TRBJ2-2; the D call may be TRBD1 or TRBD2 (5 bases each). V was cut by 7 bases and J by 8 bases, with 26 bases left in between. The CDR3 totals 17 residues. The DNA of the CDR3 is TGTGCCAGCACTCCCGACCTGGGACCGCCCCAAGGAGGGGAGCTGTTTTTT. Translated, it gives CASTPDLGPPQGGELFF.

The J gene is TRBJ1-2, the V gene TRBV11-2; D call uncertain. Germline V gene sequence: CDR1 SGHAT, CDR2 FQNNGV. The CDR3 runs 14 residues. V dropped 5 bases and J dropped 4 bases, with 14 bases sitting between them. The CDR3 DNA is TGTGCCAGCAGCCCAGGTGGGCCAAGCTATGGCTACACCTTC. This codes for CASSPGGPSYGYTF. The whole variable domain, filled in from reference TRBV11-2 and TRBJ1-2, reads EAGVAQSPRYKIIEKRQSVAFWCNPISGHATLYWYQQILGQGPKLLIQFQNNGVVDDSQLPKDRFSAERLKGVDSTLKIQPAKLEDSAVYLCASSPGGPSYGYTFGSGTRLTVV.

In its sample, this clonotype was seen a few times. The CDR3 sequence is CASSERQGRLDEQFF. The DNA for the CDR3 is TGTGCCAGCAGCGAGAGACAGGGACGACTGGATGAGCAGTTCTTC. V is TRBV12-3 or TRBV12-4 and J is TRBJ2-1; 7 bases agree with TRBD1. CDR3 size: 15 residues. J was trimmed by 8 bases and V by 6 bases; bases with no gene match: 13.

This clonotype turned up a few times. The chain employs TRBV27 and TRBJ1-5; D remains unclear. The CDR3 covers 14 residues. V lost 1 base to trimming and J lost 4 bases, with 8 bases between them. Germline V CDR1 and CDR2: MNHEY, SMNVEV (reference sequence). The CDR3 region has the DNA TGTGCCAGCAGTTTATTAGGCGCAAATCAGCCCCAGCATTTT. It specifies CASSLLGANQPQHF.

This chain uses TRBV15 with TRBJ2-1, with D possibly being TRBD1 (6 bases). This CDR3 has 14 amino acids. Germline CDR1 reads LNHNV; CDR2 reads YYDKDF (reference sequence). V lost 9 bases and J 3 bases, leaving 15 bases between the germline ends. CDR3 coding DNA: TGTGCCACAGAACCGACAGGTGACTACAATGAGCAGTTCTTC. Its protein product is CATEPTGDYNEQFF.

V usage is TRBV12-3 or TRBV12-4 and J usage is TRBJ2-2, with D perhaps TRBD1 (6 bases). The CDR3 extends over 16 amino acids. The germline V and J ends were trimmed by 5 bases and 4 bases, with 17 bases remaining between them. The DNA for the CDR3 is TGTGCCAGCAGTCACGTCCAGGGACAAGTCACCGGGGAGCTGTTTTTT. Protein sequence: CASSHVQGQVTGELFF.

The J gene is TRBJ2-7, the V gene TRBV5-1; 8 bases are shared with TRBD2. There are 15 residues in the CDR3. The junction had 11 bases not matched to a gene; V was cut back by 0 bases and J by 9 bases. Germline lookup yields CDR1 SGHRS and CDR2 YFSETQ. CDR3 region: CASSLAKSGSLRQYF. In nucleotides, the CDR3 is TGCGCCAGCAGCTTGGCCAAAAGCGGGAGTCTAAGGCAGTACTTC.

J is TRBJ2-7 and V is TRBV27, with 7 bases fitting TRBD2. V lost 8 bases and J lost 3; bases outside the gene matches: 7. This CDR3 is 13 amino acids long. CDR1 is MNHEY and CDR2 is SMNVEV in the germline V gene (reference sequence). Here the CDR3 reads CASRASGDYEQYF. CDR3 DNA: TGTGCCAGCCGAGCGAGCGGGGACTACGAGCAGTACTTC.

This clonotype was counted only a few times. This chain joins TRBV7-9 and TRBJ2-2, with D possibly matching TRBD1 (6 bases). Germline V gene lookup returns CDR1 SEHNR and CDR2 FQNEAQ (reference sequence). V lost 7 bases, J lost 1 base, and 19 bases lay in between. This CDR3 has 17 residues. The DNA of the CDR3 is TGTGCCAGCACCATTCCCCCCGGGACACGGAACACCGGGGAGCTGTTTTTT. It specifies CASTIPPGTRNTGELFF.

This clonotype was observed a handful of times. The chain joins TRBV9 to TRBJ1-2; 8 bases agree with TRBD1. The trim removed 4 bases at V and 4 bases at J, leaving 12 bases unmatched. This CDR3 has 16 residues. Looked up from germline, CDR1 is SGDLS and CDR2 is YYNGEE. The DNA of the CDR3 is TGTGCCAGCAGCCCCAGTGGACAGGGAGGGGTCTATGGCTACACCTTC. This translates into CASSPSGQGGVYGYTF.

The chain uses TRBV24-1 and TRBJ2-1; D perhaps matches TRBD2 (5 bases). The V gene lost 6 bases and the J gene lost 4 bases, with 12 bases spanning the gap. Germline loops: CDR1 KGHDR, CDR2 SFDVKD. The CDR3 spans 14 residues. This CDR3 is CATSISEGYNEQFF. The CDR3 nucleotides read TGTGCCACCAGTATTAGCGAGGGATACAATGAGCAGTTCTTC.